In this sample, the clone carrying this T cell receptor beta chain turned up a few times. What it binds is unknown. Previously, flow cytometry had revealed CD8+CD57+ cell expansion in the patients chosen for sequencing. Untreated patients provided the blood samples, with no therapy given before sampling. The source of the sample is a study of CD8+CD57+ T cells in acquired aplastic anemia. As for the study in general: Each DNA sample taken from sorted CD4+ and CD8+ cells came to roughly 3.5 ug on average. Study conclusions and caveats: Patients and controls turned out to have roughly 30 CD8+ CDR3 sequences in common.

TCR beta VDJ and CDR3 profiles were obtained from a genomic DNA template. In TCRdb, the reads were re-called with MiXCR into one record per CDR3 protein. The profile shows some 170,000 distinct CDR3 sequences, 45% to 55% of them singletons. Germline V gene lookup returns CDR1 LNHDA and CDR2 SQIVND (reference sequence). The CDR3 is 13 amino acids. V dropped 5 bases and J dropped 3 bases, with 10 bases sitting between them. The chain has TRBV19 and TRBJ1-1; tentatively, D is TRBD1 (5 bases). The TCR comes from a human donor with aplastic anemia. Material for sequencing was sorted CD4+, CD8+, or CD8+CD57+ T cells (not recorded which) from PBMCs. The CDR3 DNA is TGTGCCAGTAGTGCGAGACAGCACACTGAAGCTTTCTTT. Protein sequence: CASSARQHTEAFF. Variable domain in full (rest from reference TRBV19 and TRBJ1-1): DGGITQSPKYLFRKEGQNVTLSCEQNLNHDAMYWYRQDPGQGLRLIYYSQIVNDFQKGDIAEGYSVSREKKESFPLTVTSAQKNPTAFYLCASSARQHTEAFFGQGTRLTVV.